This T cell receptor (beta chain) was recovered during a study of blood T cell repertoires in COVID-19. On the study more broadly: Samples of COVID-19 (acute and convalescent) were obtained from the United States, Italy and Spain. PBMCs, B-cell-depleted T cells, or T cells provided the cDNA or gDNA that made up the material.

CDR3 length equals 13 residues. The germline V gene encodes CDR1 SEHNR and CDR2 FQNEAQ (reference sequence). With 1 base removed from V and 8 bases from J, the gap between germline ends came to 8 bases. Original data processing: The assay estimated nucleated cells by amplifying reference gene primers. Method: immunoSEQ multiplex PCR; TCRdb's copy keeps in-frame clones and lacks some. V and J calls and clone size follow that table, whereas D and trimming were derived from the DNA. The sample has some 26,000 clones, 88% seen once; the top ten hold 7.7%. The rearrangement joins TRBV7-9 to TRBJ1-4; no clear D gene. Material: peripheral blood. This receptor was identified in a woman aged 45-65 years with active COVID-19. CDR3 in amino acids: CASSLGLREKLFF. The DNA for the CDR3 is TGTGCCAGCAGCTTAGGCCTGCGGGAAAAACTGTTTTTT.